These T cell receptor beta chains were read from a single sample in a study of molecular identifiers for immune sequencing clone quantification. TCRdb itself ran the PCR reads through MiXCR, one entry per CDR3 protein. The table has about 640,000 distinct CDR3 sequences, about 20% seen once; the top ten hold around 0.9%. Material for sequencing was naive CD8+ T cells from blood, with Jurkat cell RNA spiked in. The origin of the receptors is a human donor in good health. Some libraries in this study had Jurkat cell RNA spiked in. The CDR3 runs from the conserved cysteine through the conserved F or W. The D gene is left open where the match is weak. Size is stated for part of the rows, as once, few or many counts, or as a class when the clone is expanded.

v_call: TRBV10-3; d_call: TRBD1; j_call: TRBJ2-7; clone_size: many; cdr3_nt: TGTGCCATCATGCCAGGACAGGGTAACTACGAGCAGTACTTC; cdr3_aa: CAIMPGQGNYEQYF
v_call: TRBV7-9; d_call: TRBD1; j_call: TRBJ2-7; clone_size: many; cdr3_nt: TGTGCCAGCAGCCCCCCGGGACAGGGGGATGAGCAGTACTTC; cdr3_aa: CASSPPGQGDEQYF
v_call: TRBV19; d_call: NA; j_call: TRBJ1-5; clone_size: many; cdr3_nt: TGTGCCAGTAGTATAGTGCCGCAGCCCAATCAGCCCCAGCATTTT; cdr3_aa: CASSIVPQPNQPQHF
v_call: TRBV10-2; d_call: TRBD2; j_call: TRBJ2-3; clone_size: many; cdr3_nt: TGCGCCAGCAGCGCAAAGACTAGCGGGAGTTCAGATACGCAGTATTTT; cdr3_aa: CASSAKTSGSSDTQYF
v_call: TRBV14; d_call: NA; j_call: TRBJ2-3; clone_size: NA; cdr3_nt: TGTGCCAGCAGCCAAATCGAAGGGTTTACAGATACGCAGTATTTT; cdr3_aa: CASSQIEGFTDTQYF
v_call: TRBV7-9; d_call: TRBD2; j_call: TRBJ2-5; clone_size: many; cdr3_nt: TGTGCCAGCAGCTTAGCGAGGGTGCGGGAGATAGAAGAGACCCAGTACTTC; cdr3_aa: CASSLARVREIEETQYF
v_call: TRBV4-3; d_call: NA; j_call: TRBJ1-5; clone_size: NA; cdr3_nt: TGCGCCAGCAGCCAAGATTGGGCAGCCGGATATAGCAATCAGCCCCAGCATTTT; cdr3_aa: CASSQDWAAGYSNQPQHF
v_call: TRBV28; d_call: NA; j_call: TRBJ1-5; clone_size: many; cdr3_nt: TGTGCCAGCAGTTTAAAGTTCGTGGGAAATCAGCCCCAGCATTTT; cdr3_aa: CASSLKFVGNQPQHF
v_call: TRBV25-1; d_call: NA; j_call: TRBJ1-5; clone_size: NA; cdr3_nt: TGTGCCAGCAGTGAAGGATTGTCAGGGGATAGCAATCAGCCCCAGCATTTT; cdr3_aa: CASSEGLSGDSNQPQHF
v_call: TRBV20-1; d_call: NA; j_call: TRBJ2-5; clone_size: many; cdr3_nt: TGCAGTGCTAGAGATAGAAGGGGCGCGTTAGAGACCCAGTACTTC; cdr3_aa: CSARDRRGALETQYF
v_call: TRBV27; d_call: NA; j_call: TRBJ1-1; clone_size: many; cdr3_nt: TGTGCCAGCAGTTTATCGAGTGGGGGGGCGCGAGCTGAAGCTTTCTTT; cdr3_aa: CASSLSSGGARAEAFF
v_call: TRBV20-1; d_call: NA; j_call: TRBJ2-3; clone_size: many; cdr3_nt: TGCAGTGCTAGAGATCGATTAGCCATAGATACGCAGTATTTT; cdr3_aa: CSARDRLAIDTQYF
v_call: TRBV7-9; d_call: NA; j_call: TRBJ1-3; clone_size: many; cdr3_nt: TGTGCCAGCGACAGGTCGGAGACCATATATTTT; cdr3_aa: CASDRSETIYF
v_call: TRBV4-1; d_call: NA; j_call: TRBJ2-3; clone_size: many; cdr3_nt: TGCGCCAGCAGCCACGAGGGGGGGGCAGATACGCAGTATTTT; cdr3_aa: CASSHEGGADTQYF
v_call: TRBV3-1; d_call: NA; j_call: TRBJ1-1; clone_size: many; cdr3_nt: TGTGCCAGCAGCCATCCGTCGGGGCGGGCCACTGAAGCTTTCTTT; cdr3_aa: CASSHPSGRATEAFF
v_call: TRBV27; d_call: TRBD1; j_call: TRBJ1-1; clone_size: NA; cdr3_nt: TGTGCCAGCAGTTCCCGGGACAGCATGAACACTGAAGCTTTCTTT; cdr3_aa: CASSSRDSMNTEAFF
v_call: TRBV12-3/TRBV12-4; d_call: TRBD1; j_call: TRBJ2-1; clone_size: few; cdr3_nt: TGTGCCAGCAGTTTACGGACAGGTTCTGATGAGCAGTTCTTC; cdr3_aa: CASSLRTGSDEQFF
v_call: TRBV4-1; d_call: TRBD2; j_call: TRBJ2-2; clone_size: many; cdr3_nt: TGCGCCAGCAGCCAACTAGCTAGCGGGGGGGCCCGCACCGGGGAGCTGTTTTTT; cdr3_aa: CASSQLASGGARTGELFF